The 5 T cell receptor beta chains below come from one sample, sequenced in a study of blood T cell repertoires in COVID-19. TCRdb's copy holds only in-frame clones and misses some; the assay was immunoSEQ multiplex PCR. The table has about 30,000 clones, roughly nine tenths seen once; the top ten hold roughly 15%. Sample: peripheral blood. The source of these receptors is a man of 80 years or more with acute or convalescent COVID-19.

The V call is TRBV7-8, the J call TRBJ2-5; maybe TRBD1 (6 bases). The germline gives CDR1 SGHVS, CDR2 FQNEAQ. V lost 4 bases and J 4 bases, leaving 19 bases between the germline ends. There are 16 residues in the CDR3. The CDR3 is CASSSDRTPKGETQYF. The CDR3 region has the DNA TGTGCCAGCAGCTCTGACAGGACCCCAAAAGGAGAGACCCAGTACTTC.

Written as DNA, the CDR3 is TGTGCCAGCAGCTTAGCGGGGGACAGAGGAGCTTTCTTT. Amino acids: CASSLAGDRGAFF. The gene calls are TRBV11-2 and TRBJ1-1; 7 bases line up with TRBD1. The CDR3 spans 13 residues. The germline V gene has CDR1 SGHAT and CDR2 FQNNGV. V gave up 1 base and J gave up 10 bases; unmatched junction bases: 6.

The rearrangement links TRBV7-3 to TRBJ2-3; maybe TRBD1 (6 bases). V was cut by 5 bases and J by 3 bases, with 12 bases left in between. The CDR3 sequence is 14 residues long. Looked up from germline, CDR1 is SGHTA and CDR2 is FQGTGA. The CDR3 here is CASSPGQATDTQYF. CDR3 in DNA: TGTGCCAGCAGCCCGGGACAAGCAACAGATACGCAGTATTTT.

The rearrangement joins TRBV24-1 to TRBJ1-5; TRBD1 matches at 9 bases. Germline trimming cut 3 bases from V and 4 bases from J; bases unmatched to any gene: 3. Germline V gene data show CDR1 as KGHDR and CDR2 as SFDVKD. This CDR3 is 15 amino acids long. The CDR3 loop reads CATSDAQGANQPQHF. CDR3 DNA sequence: TGTGCCACCAGTGATGCACAGGGGGCAAATCAGCCCCAGCATTTT.

The chain carries TRBV11-2 and TRBJ2-5; 9 positions match TRBD2. The ends lost 1 base at V and 5 bases at J; junction bases unmatched: 11. The CDR3 loop spans 17 amino acids. Germline CDR1 SGHAT, CDR2 FQNNGV. The CDR3 DNA is TGTGCCAGCAGCTTAGCCGGGACTAGCTTATTCCGGGAGACCCAGTACTTC. This codes for CASSLAGTSLFRETQYF.